Following are 27 T cell receptor beta chains from one sample sequenced in a study of identical twins. MiXCR was run by TCRdb on the 5' RACE reads, yielding one entry per CDR3 protein. The data contain 400,000 to 550,000 distinct CDR3 sequences, roughly a fifth of them singletons. This sample was also put to use in a study of T cells expressing NK-cell markers.

Sequencing was done on a sample of CD4+ T cells sorted from blood. These receptors were collected from a woman younger than 30 in good health.

This sequence joins TRBV23-1 and TRBJ1-5; possible D gene TRBD1, 5 bases. TRBV23-1 is an ORF for which the function is uncertain. This CDR3 region has 18 residues. Trimming removed 6 bases from V and 0 bases from J, with 21 bases in between. The DNA for the CDR3 is TGCGCCAGCAGCCTACGTGGGGGGACGGTTTATAGCAATCAGCCCCAGCATTTT. It codes for CASSLRGGTVYSNQPQHF.

This clonotype has only a few counts. The chain joins TRBV20-1 to TRBJ2-3, with 7 bases matching TRBD2. This CDR3 has 14 residues. The V segment lost 6 bases and the J segment 6 bases; nucleotides outside the gene matches: 12. CDR1 and CDR2 from the germline V gene are DFQATT and SNEGSKA (reference sequence). Here the CDR3 reads CSARDDWGGDTQYF. CDR3 bases: TGCAGTGCCCGCGACGACTGGGGAGGGGATACGCAGTATTTT.

This clonotype turned up a few times. At one boundary the junction diverges from the germline segment, which might be a read error. The genes are TRBV20-1 and TRBJ2-6; tentative D call: TRBD1 (6 bases). Germline V gene lookup returns CDR1 DFQATT and CDR2 SNEGSKA (reference sequence). This CDR3 is built from 18 residues. In DNA, the CDR3 is TGCAGTGCCAGAGTACTGGACAGTACCTTCTCTGGGGCCAACGTCCTGACTTTC. Encoded protein: CSARVLDSTFSGANVLTF.

V is TRBV20-1 and J is TRBJ1-5; the match to TRBD1 covers 8 bases. The V segment lost 7 bases and the J segment 1 base; nucleotides outside the gene matches: 6. CDR3 size: 14 residues. CDR1 is DFQATT, CDR2 SNEGSKA, per germline (reference sequence). CDR3 in amino acids: CSGTGGSSNQPQHF. CDR3 nucleotide sequence: TGCAGTGGAACAGGGGGATCCAGCAATCAGCCCCAGCATTTT.

V usage is TRBV6-6 and J usage is TRBJ1-1; no firm D call. There are 11 residues in the CDR3. Germline assignment: CDR1 MNHNY and CDR2 SVGAGI (reference sequence). V lost 5 bases, J lost 7 bases, and 8 bases lay in between. CDR3 DNA sequence: TGTGCCAGCAGTACCCGGGTTGAAGCTTTCTTT. Translated: CASSTRVEAFF.

V is TRBV7-3 and J is TRBJ2-3; 9 positions agree with TRBD2. CDR1 is SGHTA and CDR2 is FQGTGA in the germline V gene. The CDR3 spans 15 residues. J was trimmed by 3 bases and V by 6 bases; bases with no gene match: 7. CDR3 loop: CASSRAGGTTDTQYF. The CDR3 DNA reads TGTGCCAGCAGTCGAGCGGGGGGCACAACAGATACGCAGTATTTT.

The chain carries TRBV6-5 and TRBJ1-2; D not resolved. Germline CDR1 reads MNHEY; CDR2 reads SVGAGI. CDR3 length equals 13 residues. The V end lost 4 bases, the J end lost 5 bases, and 11 bases lay between the germline ends. Here the CDR3 reads CASSSKGHYGYTF. In nucleotides, the CDR3 is TGTGCCAGCAGTTCAAAGGGCCATTATGGCTACACCTTC.

This clonotype was seen a few times. The rearrangement links TRBV5-1 to TRBJ2-3, with 7 nucleotides matching TRBD2. Germline V gives CDR1 SGHRS, CDR2 YFSETQ. The V gene end was trimmed by 5 bases and the J gene end by 0 bases; junction bases not matched to a gene: 3. The CDR3 runs to 14 residues. CDR3 region: CASRSGASTDTQYF. The CDR3 DNA is TGCGCCAGCAGGAGCGGGGCTAGCACAGATACGCAGTATTTT.

V and J are TRBV4-1 and TRBJ2-5, with 11 positions matching TRBD2. CDR3 length: 17 residues. The J segment lost 3 bases and the V segment lost 5 bases, leaving 11 bases of the junction unmatched. The germline V gene has CDR1 MGHRA and CDR2 YSYEKL. The CDR3 loop is CASSLGPGTSGEETQYF. The CDR3 bases are TGCGCCAGCAGCTTAGGGCCCGGGACTAGCGGAGAAGAGACCCAGTACTTC.

This clonotype was detected only a few times. The chain carries TRBV6-5 and TRBJ2-7; D gene ambiguous. CDR1 is MNHEY, CDR2 SVGAGI, per germline. The CDR3 is 12 residues long. Deletions cut 6 bases from V and 2 bases from J, with 8 bases between. This chain's CDR3 is CASRRTAYEQYF. CDR3 nucleotides: TGTGCCAGCAGACGAACAGCCTACGAGCAGTACTTC.

The J gene is TRBJ2-1, the V gene TRBV5-1, with TRBD2 matching over 16 bases. This CDR3 contains 16 residues. Germline CDR1 SGHRS, CDR2 YFSETQ. The J segment lost 6 bases and the V segment lost 4 bases, leaving 4 bases of the junction unmatched. Written as DNA, the CDR3 is TGCGCCAGCAGCCCCGGGACTAGCGGGAGGGTCAATGAGCAGTTCTTC. This sequence encodes CASSPGTSGRVNEQFF.

The chain carries TRBV9 and TRBJ2-1; D is uncertain. Trimming took off 3 bases at V and 6 bases at J, with 19 bases between the two ends. The CDR3 contains 16 residues. Germline CDR1 is SGDLS and CDR2 is YYNGEE. CDR3 amino acids: CASSASYLYIINEQFF. Written as DNA, the CDR3 is TGTGCCAGCAGCGCGTCGTACTTGTACATTATCAATGAGCAGTTCTTC.

This clonotype has more than one count but fewer than ten. Here the CDR3 reads CASSYWVAPPYNEQFF. CDR3 DNA: TGTGCCAGCAGTTACTGGGTAGCCCCGCCCTACAATGAGCAGTTCTTC. This chain connects TRBV6-2 or TRBV6-3 to TRBJ2-1; no clear D. The germline V gene encodes CDR1 MNHEY and CDR2 SVGEGT. The germline V and J ends were trimmed by 1 base and 2 bases, with 12 bases remaining between them. The CDR3 is made up of 16 amino acids.

The rearrangement uses TRBV4-2 and TRBJ1-6, with D hard to call. Trimming took 0 bases from V and 14 from J, leaving 5 bases between them. Germline V CDR1 and CDR2: LGHNA, YNFKEQ. The CDR3 consists of 11 residues. This chain's CDR3 is CASSQDVTLHF. The CDR3 region has the DNA TGTGCCAGCAGCCAAGATGTTACCCTCCACTTT.

This clonotype was counted only a few times. The J gene is TRBJ2-1, the V gene TRBV9, with 7 bases lining up with TRBD2. The CDR3 runs to 15 residues. Germline CDR1 reads SGDLS; CDR2 reads YYNGEE. J was trimmed by 0 bases and V by 6 bases; bases with no gene match: 6. CDR3 sequence (DNA): TGTGCCAGCACTAGCGGCCCGAGCTCCTACAATGAGCAGTTCTTC. Translation gives CASTSGPSSYNEQFF.

This clonotype was observed a handful of times. V usage is TRBV20-1 and J usage is TRBJ2-5; 13 bases are shared with TRBD2. Trimming removed 3 bases from V and 6 bases from J; junction bases left unmatched: 16. Germline CDR1 reads DFQATT; CDR2 reads SNEGSKA (reference sequence). This CDR3 spans 18 amino acids. The CDR3 spells CSASQRVTGTSGAKTQYF. CDR3 DNA sequence: TGCAGTGCTAGTCAGAGGGTGACCGGGACTAGCGGGGCGAAGACCCAGTACTTC.

The chain couples TRBV6-1 to TRBJ2-7; TRBD2 agrees at 7 bases. Looked up from germline, CDR1 is MNHNS and CDR2 is SASEGT. This CDR3 has 13 residues. The junction had 4 bases not matched to a gene; V was cut back by 6 bases and J by 2 bases. CDR3 DNA: TGTGCCAGCAGGAGGGGAGGGGCCTACGAGCAGTACTTC. Protein product: CASRRGGAYEQYF.

There are a few counts of this clonotype. The V gene is TRBV4-2, the J gene TRBJ1-1; D might be TRBD1 (5 bases). Trimming stripped 7 bases from V and 0 bases from J, with 15 bases between. Germline-derived CDR1 and CDR2 are LGHNA and YNFKEQ. This CDR3 has 15 residues. CDR3 DNA: TGTGCCAGCACTTCTCCGACAGTTATGAACACTGAAGCTTTCTTT. It codes for CASTSPTVMNTEAFF.

The chain joins TRBV4-3 to TRBJ1-6, with a tentative D call TRBD1 (6 bases). Trimming stripped 0 bases from V and 10 bases from J, with 19 bases between. Germline V gene sequence: CDR1 LGHNA, CDR2 YSLEER. There are 17 residues in the CDR3. The CDR3 region has the DNA TGCGCCAGCAGCCAAGATTATGCCCAGGGGTTCTTCTCACCCCTCCACTTT. It translates to CASSQDYAQGFFSPLHF.

This clonotype has a handful of counts. J is TRBJ2-7 and V is TRBV20-1; TRBD1 is a possible D gene (6 bases). V was clipped by 1 base and J by 3 bases, with 19 bases between them. The V gene's germline CDR1 is DFQATT and CDR2 SNEGSKA (reference sequence). CDR3 length equals 16 residues. As DNA, the CDR3 is TGCAGTGCTAGAGTATCAACAGGGCCAAATTTCTACGAGCAGTACTTC. Protein product: CSARVSTGPNFYEQYF.

There are a few counts of this clonotype. This chain connects TRBV20-1 to TRBJ2-3; D possibly uses TRBD1 or TRBD2 (5 bases each). This CDR3 is 12 amino acids long. In germline, CDR1 is DFQATT, CDR2 SNEGSKA (reference sequence). Trimming removed 7 bases at V and 1 base at J, with 9 bases between. The CDR3 loop is CSGQGGTDTQYF. The CDR3, as DNA: TGCAGTGGTCAGGGAGGCACAGATACGCAGTATTTT.

The CDR3 DNA follows: TGTGCCAGCAGCTTGCGAATGAACTATGGCTACACCTTC. Residues: CASSLRMNYGYTF. The chain is built from TRBV5-6 and TRBJ1-2; D not certain. Trimming took 1 base from V and 2 from J, leaving 6 bases between them. This CDR3 is built from 13 residues. Germline loops: CDR1 SGHDT, CDR2 YYEEEE.

This clonotype appeared a few times. The chain joins TRBV5-1 to TRBJ2-7; 10 bases fit TRBD1. Germline V gene data show CDR1 as SGHRS and CDR2 as YFSETQ. Trimming took 3 bases from V and 3 from J; bases not matched to a gene: 3. CDR3 size: 14 residues. DNA for the CDR3: TGCGCCAGCAGCTGGGACAGGGGATTCTACGAGCAGTACTTC. It encodes CASSWDRGFYEQYF.

The chain joins TRBV27 to TRBJ1-2; 7 bases agree with TRBD1. This CDR3 has 16 amino acids. Trimming removed 2 bases from V and 8 bases from J; junction bases left unmatched: 14. Germline V CDR1 and CDR2: MNHEY, SMNVEV (reference sequence). CDR3 loop: CASSLTPHPQGWGYTF. CDR3 coding DNA: TGTGCCAGCAGTTTAACCCCCCATCCACAGGGGTGGGGCTACACCTTC.

This clonotype was counted between two and nine times. The V and J genes are TRBV29-1 and TRBJ2-2; D may be TRBD1 or TRBD2 (6 bases each). Trimming cost V 4 bases and J 4 bases, with 10 bases left between them. This CDR3 is 13 amino acids long. The germline V gene encodes CDR1 SQVTM and CDR2 ANQGSEA. CDR3 coding DNA: TGCAGCGTTGGGACAGCGGGCACCGGGGAGCTGTTTTTT. Its translation is CSVGTAGTGELFF.

This clonotype was detected only a few times. CDR3 loop: CSARVGGGIGNSPLHF. The CDR3 DNA is TGCAGTGCTAGGGTAGGAGGAGGAATCGGTAATTCACCCCTCCACTTT. The V gene is TRBV20-1, the J gene TRBJ1-6, with D unclear. CDR3 size: 16 residues. V lost 3 bases, J lost 6 bases, and 18 bases lay in between. Germline V gene sequence: CDR1 DFQATT, CDR2 SNEGSKA (reference sequence).

The chain is built from TRBV9 and TRBJ2-5; 7 nucleotides match TRBD2. CDR1 and CDR2 (germline): SGDLS, YYNGEE. V lost 1 base, J lost 2 bases, and 5 bases stayed unmatched. The length of the CDR3 is 15 residues. Written as DNA, the CDR3 is TGTGCCAGCAGCGTATCTAGCGGACCGCAAGAGACCCAGTACTTC. This sequence encodes CASSVSSGPQETQYF.